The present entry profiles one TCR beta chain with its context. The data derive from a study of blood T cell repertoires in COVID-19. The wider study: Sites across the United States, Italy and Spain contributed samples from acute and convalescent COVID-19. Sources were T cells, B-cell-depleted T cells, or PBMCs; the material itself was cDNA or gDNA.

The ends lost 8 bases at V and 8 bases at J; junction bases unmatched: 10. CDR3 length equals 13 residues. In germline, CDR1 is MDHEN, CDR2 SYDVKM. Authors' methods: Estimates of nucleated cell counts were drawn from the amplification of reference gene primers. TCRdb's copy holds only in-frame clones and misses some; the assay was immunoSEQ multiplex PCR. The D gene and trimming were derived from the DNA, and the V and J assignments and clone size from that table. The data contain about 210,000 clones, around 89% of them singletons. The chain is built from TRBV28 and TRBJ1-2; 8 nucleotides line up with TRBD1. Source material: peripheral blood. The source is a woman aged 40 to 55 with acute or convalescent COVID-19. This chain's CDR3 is CASSTGARDGYTF. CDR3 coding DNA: TGTGCCAGCTCGACAGGGGCCAGAGACGGCTACACCTTC.